This T cell receptor (beta chain) was identified in a study of T-cell memory formation after mild COVID-19. Across the whole study: TCR clusters largely stayed donor specific.

The CDR3 spans 15 residues. CDR1 is MNHEY, CDR2 SMNVEV, per germline (reference sequence). The V end lost 4 bases, the J end lost 0 bases, and 11 bases lay between the germline ends. This clonotype was counted between two and nine times. Its antigen is not known. Barcoded TCR alpha and TCR beta cDNA libraries with UMIs came from 5'RACE using constant-segment primers. TCRdb independently ran MiXCR on the 5' RACE reads; one entry per CDR3 protein. The table lists 470,000 or so distinct CDR3 sequences, approximately 23% of them singletons. Findings and limits, study-wide: Clones contracting across day 15 to 85 had a balanced CD4/CD8 profile; later expanding clones leaned CD4+.

This rearrangement joins TRBV27 to TRBJ2-3; D might be TRBD2 (6 bases). This clonotype was obtained from an adult woman who had mild COVID-19 (a few samples of this study predate the infection). Cell type and time point are not known. The specimen sequenced was PBMCs or a T cell subset sorted from them (not recorded which). The CDR3 protein is CASSYRAGSTDTQYF. In DNA form, the CDR3 reads TGTGCCAGCAGTTACAGAGCGGGTAGCACAGATACGCAGTATTTT.